Listed below are T cell receptor beta chains from one sample, sequenced in a study of blood T cells in healthy people across ages. TCRdb processed the 5' RACE reads anew with MiXCR; each CDR3 protein has one entry. Found here are 800,000 or so distinct CDR3 sequences, around a quarter of them singletons; the top ten hold roughly 3.5%. This same sample was also taken into another study, of T cells of mothers and their children.

What was sequenced was blood. The receptor set was obtained from a boy aged 5-17 years in good health. The CDR3 runs from the conserved cysteine through the conserved F or W. A D gene is named only where the DNA matches it firmly. Rows give clone size only sometimes, using once, few, many, or a class for an expanded clone.

j_call	v_call	d_call	clone_size	cdr3_aa	cdr3_nt
TRBJ2-1	TRBV4-1	NA	NA	CASSQAASSYNEQFF	TGCGCCAGCAGCCAAGCAGCGTCTTCCTACAATGAGCAGTTCTTC
TRBJ2-7	TRBV6-6	TRBD2	NA	CASGTSGGAYEQYF	TGTGCCAGCGGGACTAGCGGGGGGGCCTACGAGCAGTACTTC
TRBJ2-1	TRBV29-1	TRBD1	NA	CSVDRGQNNEQFF	TGCAGCGTAGACAGGGGGCAAAACAATGAGCAGTTCTTC
TRBJ2-1	TRBV5-1	NA	few	CASSGLGEQFF	TGCGCCAGCAGCGGCCTAGGTGAGCAGTTCTTC
TRBJ1-4	TRBV10-2	NA	NA	CASRPRLDEKLFF	TGCGCCAGCAGACCCCGGTTGGATGAAAAACTGTTTTTT
TRBJ2-1	TRBV7-3	NA	few	CASSLTWFNEQFF	TGTGCCAGCAGCTTAACCTGGTTCAATGAGCAGTTCTTC
TRBJ1-5	TRBV27	NA	NA	CASSLNGDPIYNQPQHF	TGTGCCAGCAGTTTAAACGGGGACCCGATATACAATCAGCCCCAGCATTTT
TRBJ2-7	TRBV7-2	NA	few	CASSPPFLDGSSYEQYF	TGTGCCAGCAGCCCCCCATTCCTTGACGGAAGCTCCTACGAGCAGTACTTC
TRBJ2-1	TRBV7-3	NA	once	CASSPGESIFYNEQFF	TGTGCCAGCAGCCCGGGAGAATCAATCTTTTACAATGAGCAGTTCTTC
TRBJ2-3	TRBV6-5	TRBD1	NA	CASSRGLDTQYF	TGTGCCAGCAGCAGGGGGTTAGATACGCAGTATTTT
TRBJ2-5	TRBV20-1	NA	NA	CSAQTRGSQETQYF	TGCAGTGCTCAGACCCGGGGTAGCCAAGAGACCCAGTACTTC
TRBJ2-1	TRBV12-3/TRBV12-4	NA	NA	CASSSSLRTLLFF	TGTGCCAGCAGCTCCTCCCTCAGGACCCTTCTGTTCTTC
TRBJ2-7	TRBV6-2/TRBV6-3	NA	few	CASDDGYEQYF	TGTGCCAGCGACGACGGCTACGAGCAGTACTTC
TRBJ2-2	TRBV29-1	NA	many	CSVETDTGELFF	TGCAGCGTTGAGACGGACACCGGGGAGCTGTTTTTT
TRBJ1-2	TRBV20-1	TRBD1	NA	CSARDSAPFDYGYTF	TGCAGTGCCAGGGACAGCGCCCCGTTTGACTATGGCTACACCTTC
TRBJ2-7	TRBV12-3/TRBV12-4	TRBD1	NA	CASSFDRGWREQYF	TGTGCCAGCAGTTTTGACAGGGGCTGGCGGGAGCAGTACTTC
TRBJ1-4	TRBV4-3	NA	few	CASSQDGRVEKLFF	TGCGCCAGCAGCCAAGATGGGAGGGTTGAAAAACTGTTTTTT
TRBJ2-7	TRBV4-3	TRBD2	NA	CAGSQELAGAVSYEQYF	TGCGCCGGCAGCCAGGAACTAGCGGGGGCCGTCTCCTACGAGCAGTACTTC
TRBJ2-1	TRBV20-1	NA	NA	CSARDQVDNEQFF	TGCAGTGCTAGAGATCAGGTCGACAATGAGCAGTTCTTC
TRBJ2-3	TRBV6-1	TRBD1	few	CASSERTGPGDTQYF	TGTGCCAGCAGTGAACGGACAGGGCCGGGAGATACGCAGTATTTT
TRBJ2-1	TRBV11-1	NA	many	CASSSQWGPSGEQFF	TGTGCCAGCAGCTCCCAATGGGGTCCGAGCGGTGAGCAGTTCTTC
TRBJ1-1	TRBV7-2	NA	NA	CASSLAFVWPIGAFF	TGTGCCAGCAGCTTAGCTTTCGTCTGGCCGATCGGCGCTTTCTTT
TRBJ1-4	TRBV28	NA	NA	CASSVNEKLFF	TGTGCCAGCAGTGTAAATGAAAAACTGTTTTTT
TRBJ2-5	TRBV29-1	NA	few	CSVESSMREQYF	TGCAGCGTTGAGTCCTCGATGAGGGAGCAGTACTTC
TRBJ2-2	TRBV5-1	TRBD2	NA	CASSESLASGNTGELFF	TGCGCCAGCAGCGAGTCGTTGGCTAGCGGAAACACCGGGGAGCTGTTTTTT
TRBJ2-4	TRBV20-1	NA	few	CSARDQGLAKNIQYF	TGCAGTGCTAGAGATCAGGGCTTGGCCAAAAACATTCAGTACTTC
TRBJ2-5	TRBV7-2	NA	few	CASSLTGAASETQYF	TGTGCCAGCAGCTTAACGGGGGCGGCGTCAGAGACCCAGTACTTC
TRBJ2-7	TRBV20-1	NA	NA	CSARSPDTAHEQYF	TGCAGTGCTAGATCCCCGGACACCGCCCACGAGCAGTACTTC
TRBJ1-5	TRBV6-2/TRBV6-3	NA	few	CASSAPWARGSQPQHF	TGTGCCAGCAGCGCCCCATGGGCCCGCGGCAGTCAGCCCCAGCATTTT
TRBJ1-2	TRBV3-1	NA	NA	CASSQGDRTPDIYGYTF	TGTGCCAGCAGCCAGGGTGACAGGACGCCAGACATCTATGGCTACACCTTC
TRBJ1-6	TRBV20-1	NA	NA	CSATNPAGGSPLHF	TGCAGTGCTACAAATCCGGCTGGGGGATCACCCCTCCACTTT
TRBJ1-5	TRBV20-1	TRBD1	NA	CSAPTGALSNQPQHF	TGCAGTGCCCCGACAGGGGCACTTAGCAATCAGCCCCAGCATTTT
TRBJ2-5	TRBV10-3	TRBD1	NA	CAIGTGEGETQYF	TGTGCCATCGGGACAGGGGAAGGAGAGACCCAGTACTTC
TRBJ1-1	TRBV5-4	NA	NA	CASSLGTRNTEAFF	TGTGCCAGCAGCTTGGGGACACGGAACACTGAAGCTTTCTTT
TRBJ1-2	TRBV29-1	NA	NA	CSVLRASGYTF	TGCAGCGTTTTGAGGGCCTCTGGCTACACCTTC
TRBJ2-5	TRBV20-1	NA	NA	CSAGEDEETQYF	TGCAGTGCTGGGGAGGACGAAGAGACCCAGTACTTC
TRBJ1-1	TRBV7-9	NA	NA	CASSLEARRTEAFF	TGTGCCAGCAGCTTAGAGGCGAGGCGGACTGAAGCTTTCTTT
TRBJ2-7	TRBV28	NA	NA	CASSLPVTYEQYF	TGTGCCAGCAGTTTACCAGTAACCTACGAGCAGTACTTC
TRBJ2-7	TRBV5-4	NA	many	CASSLGQGLAYEQYF	TGTGCCAGCAGCTTGGGGCAGGGTTTGGCCTACGAGCAGTACTTC
TRBJ1-6	TRBV4-1	TRBD1	few	CASSLGTGNPSSPLHF	TGCGCCAGCAGCCTCGGGACAGGGAACCCTAGTTCACCCCTCCACTTT
TRBJ2-5	TRBV7-2	TRBD2	few	CASRRSGERETQYF	TGTGCCAGCAGACGTAGCGGGGAGAGAGAGACCCAGTACTTC
TRBJ1-5	TRBV4-1	NA	NA	CASSQGAAGYLNQPQHF	TGCGCCAGCAGCCAAGGGGCGGCGGGGTACCTCAATCAGCCCCAGCATTTT
TRBJ1-2	TRBV6-1	NA	NA	CASSISTEAVNGYTF	TGTGCCAGCAGTATCTCGACAGAAGCGGTCAATGGCTACACCTTC
TRBJ2-3	TRBV20-1	TRBD2	few	CSARDLSSGPSTDTQYF	TGCAGTGCTAGAGATCTCTCTAGCGGGCCTAGCACAGATACGCAGTATTTT
TRBJ2-7	TRBV28	TRBD1	few	CASSNRDRGYEQYF	TGTGCCAGCAGTAACCGGGACAGGGGCTACGAGCAGTACTTC
TRBJ2-7	TRBV28	NA	few	CASMGGGSAYEQYF	TGTGCCAGCATGGGGGGCGGGTCCGCCTACGAGCAGTACTTC